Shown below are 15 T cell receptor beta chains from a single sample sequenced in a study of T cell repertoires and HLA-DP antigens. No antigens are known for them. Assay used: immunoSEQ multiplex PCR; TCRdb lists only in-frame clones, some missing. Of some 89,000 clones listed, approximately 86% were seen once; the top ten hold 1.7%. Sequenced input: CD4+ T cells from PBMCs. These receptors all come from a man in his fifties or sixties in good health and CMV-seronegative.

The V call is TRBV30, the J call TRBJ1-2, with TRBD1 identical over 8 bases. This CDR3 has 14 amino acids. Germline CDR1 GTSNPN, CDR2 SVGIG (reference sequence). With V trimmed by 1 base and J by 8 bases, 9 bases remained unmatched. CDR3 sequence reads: CAWSDPDRAKGYTF. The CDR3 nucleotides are TGTGCCTGGAGTGACCCGGACAGGGCGAAGGGCTACACCTTC. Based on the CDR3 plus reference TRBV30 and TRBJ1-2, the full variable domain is SQTIHQWPATLVQPVGSPLSLECTVEGTSNPNLYWYRQAAGRGLQLLFYSVGIGQISSEVPQNLSASRPQDRQFILSSKKLLLSDSGFYLCAWSDPDRAKGYTFGSGTRLTVV.

The DNA of the CDR3 is TGTGCCAGCAGCTTAGAGCGGGATGTGGGGGAGCAGTACTTC. This encodes CASSLERDVGEQYF. V and J are TRBV11-3 and TRBJ2-7; possible D gene TRBD2, 6 bases. Germline V gene data show CDR1 as SGHNT and CDR2 as YENEEA. The V and J ends lost 0 bases and 7 bases respectively, with 13 bases between them. CDR3 size: 14 residues.

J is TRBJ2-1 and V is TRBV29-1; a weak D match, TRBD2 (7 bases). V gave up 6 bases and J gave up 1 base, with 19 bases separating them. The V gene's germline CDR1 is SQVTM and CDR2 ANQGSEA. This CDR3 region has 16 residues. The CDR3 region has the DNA TGCAGCGTGGGAGGGGATACAGGGATATCCTACAATGAGCAGTTCTTC. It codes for CSVGGDTGISYNEQFF.

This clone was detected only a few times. Here the CDR3 reads CASSPGTANSPLHF. The DNA for the CDR3 is TGTGCCAGCAGCCCCGGGACAGCGAATTCACCCCTCCACTTT. V gene TRBV14 combines with J gene TRBJ1-6, with 7 bases matching TRBD1. CDR1 and CDR2 from the germline V gene are SGHDN and FVKESK. The V gene end was trimmed by 4 bases and the J gene end by 7 bases; junction bases not matched to a gene: 4. This CDR3 region has 14 residues.

As DNA, the CDR3 is TGTGCCAGCAGTGATGACACCCTAGCTCCCCAGTACTTC. Protein product: CASSDDTLAPQYF. The chain recombines TRBV6-4 with TRBJ2-5, with D possibly TRBD2 on 5 matching bases. CDR1 is MRHNA and CDR2 is SNTAGT in the germline V gene. This CDR3 comprises 13 residues. V shed 3 bases and J shed 9 bases, with 14 bases lying between them.

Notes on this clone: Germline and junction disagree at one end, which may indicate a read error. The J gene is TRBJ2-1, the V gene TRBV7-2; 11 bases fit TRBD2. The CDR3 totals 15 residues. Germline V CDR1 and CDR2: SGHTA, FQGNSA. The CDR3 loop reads CASSLAGGAYNEQFF. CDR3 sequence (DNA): TGTGCCAGCAGTTTAGCGGGGGGGGCCTACAATGAGCAGTTCTTC.

As DNA, the CDR3 is TGCGCCAGCAGCTCCCGGACTAGCGGGGGCACAGATACGCAGTATTTT. It specifies CASSSRTSGGTDTQYF. This rearrangement joins TRBV5-1 to TRBJ2-3, with TRBD2 matching over 12 bases. CDR3 length: 16 amino acids. The germline V gene has CDR1 SGHRS and CDR2 YFSETQ. The ends lost 3 bases at V and 1 base at J; junction bases unmatched: 3.

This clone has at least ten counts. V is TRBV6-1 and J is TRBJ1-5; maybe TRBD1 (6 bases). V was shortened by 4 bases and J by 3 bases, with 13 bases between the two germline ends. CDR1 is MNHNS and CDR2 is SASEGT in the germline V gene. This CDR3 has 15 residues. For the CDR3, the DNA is TGTGCCAGCAGTGGTCAGGGGTTCGTCAATCAGCCCCAGCATTTT. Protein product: CASSGQGFVNQPQHF.

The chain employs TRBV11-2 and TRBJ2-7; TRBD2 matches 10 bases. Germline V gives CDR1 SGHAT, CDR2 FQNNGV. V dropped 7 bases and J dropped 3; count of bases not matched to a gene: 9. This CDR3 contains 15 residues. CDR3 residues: CASTDEVAGGYEQYF. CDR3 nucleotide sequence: TGTGCCAGCACCGACGAAGTAGCGGGGGGCTACGAGCAGTACTTC.

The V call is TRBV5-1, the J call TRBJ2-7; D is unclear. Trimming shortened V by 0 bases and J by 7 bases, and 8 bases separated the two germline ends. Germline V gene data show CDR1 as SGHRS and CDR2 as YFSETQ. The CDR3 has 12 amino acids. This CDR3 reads CASSLGRSEQYF. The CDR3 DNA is TGCGCCAGCAGCTTGGGCCGGTCAGAGCAGTACTTC.

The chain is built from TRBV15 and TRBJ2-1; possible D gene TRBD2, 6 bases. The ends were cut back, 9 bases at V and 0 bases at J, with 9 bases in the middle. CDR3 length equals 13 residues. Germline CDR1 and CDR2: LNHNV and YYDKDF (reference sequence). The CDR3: CATSGSSYNEQFF. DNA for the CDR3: TGTGCCACGTCCGGGAGCTCCTACAATGAGCAGTTCTTC.

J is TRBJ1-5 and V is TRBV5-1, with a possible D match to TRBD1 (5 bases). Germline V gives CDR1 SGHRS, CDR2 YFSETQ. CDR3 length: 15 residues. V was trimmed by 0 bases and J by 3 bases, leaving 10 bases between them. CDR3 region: CASSLGGDVNQPQHF. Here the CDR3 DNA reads TGCGCCAGCAGCTTGGGAGGGGATGTCAATCAGCCCCAGCATTTT.

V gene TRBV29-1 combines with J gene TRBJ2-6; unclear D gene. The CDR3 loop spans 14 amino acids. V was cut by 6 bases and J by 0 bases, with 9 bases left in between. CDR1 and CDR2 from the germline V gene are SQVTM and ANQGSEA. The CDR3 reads CSVGRLSGANVLTF. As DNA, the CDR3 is TGCAGCGTCGGTCGTCTCTCTGGGGCCAACGTCCTGACTTTC.

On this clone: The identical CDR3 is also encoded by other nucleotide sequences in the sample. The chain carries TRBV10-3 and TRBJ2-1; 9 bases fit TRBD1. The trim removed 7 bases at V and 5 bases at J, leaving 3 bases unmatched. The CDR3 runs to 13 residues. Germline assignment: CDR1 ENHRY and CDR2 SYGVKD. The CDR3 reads CAINGQGNNEQFF. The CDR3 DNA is TGTGCCATCAACGGACAGGGGAACAATGAGCAGTTCTTC.

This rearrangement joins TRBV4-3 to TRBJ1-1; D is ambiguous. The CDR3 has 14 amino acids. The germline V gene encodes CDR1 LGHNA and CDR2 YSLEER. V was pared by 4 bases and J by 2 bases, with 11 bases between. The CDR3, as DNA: TGCGCCAGCAGCCGTGGGCCAAGAAACACTGAAGCTTTCTTT. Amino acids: CASSRGPRNTEAFF.